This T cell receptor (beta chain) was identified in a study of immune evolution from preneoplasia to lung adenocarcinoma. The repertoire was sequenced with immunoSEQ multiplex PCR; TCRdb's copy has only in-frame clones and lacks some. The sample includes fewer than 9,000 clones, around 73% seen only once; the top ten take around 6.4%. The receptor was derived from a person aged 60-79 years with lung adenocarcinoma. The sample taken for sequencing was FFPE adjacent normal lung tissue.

CDR3 residues: CASSLVWDGYNEQFF. The CDR3 nucleotides read TGTGCCAGCAGCTTGGTGTGGGATGGCTACAATGAGCAGTTCTTC. The V and J genes are TRBV5-5 and TRBJ2-1; the D is unclear. This CDR3 is built from 15 residues. Germline values: CDR1 SGHKS, CDR2 YYEKEE (reference sequence). Trimming removed 0 bases at V and 3 bases at J, with 10 bases between.